Below are 15 T cell receptor beta chains sequenced from a single sample in a study of low-dose radiotherapy and immunotherapy resistance in tumors. TRAV- and TRBV-specific primers, spanning alpha and beta chains, primed first-strand cDNA. Over 20 PCR cycles, TCRs were amplified from a constant-region primer and V-primer adapter. MiXCR was run by TCRdb on the reads, yielding one entry per CDR3 protein. The sample consists of tens of thousands of distinct CDR3 sequences, 20% to 25% of them appearing once. The time point was: before trial treatment. This material consisted of PBMCs, taken before treatment. The receptors originated from a male donor with prostate cancer.

This clonotype rates as medium-sized. The chain uses TRBV28 and TRBJ1-3, with 11 bases aligning to TRBD1. CDR1 is MDHEN and CDR2 is SYDVKM in the germline V gene. This CDR3 is 17 amino acids long. J gave up 4 bases and V 5 bases, and 10 bases lay outside the gene matches. In nucleotides, the CDR3 is TGTGCCAGCAGTCCGAGCCTCGGACAGGGGGCGGGAAACACCATATATTTT. Its protein is CASSPSLGQGAGNTIYF. Drawing the rest from reference TRBV28 and TRBJ1-3, the complete variable domain is DVKVTQSSRYLVKRTGEKVFLECVQDMDHENMFWYRQDPGLGLRLIYFSYDVKMKEKGDIPEGYSVSREKKERFSLILESASTNQTSMYLCASSPSLGQGAGNTIYFGEGSWLTVV.

This clonotype was recorded at least ten times. V and J are TRBV27 and TRBJ1-4, with D uncertain. From germline, CDR1 is MNHEY and CDR2 SMNVEV (reference sequence). Trimming took 5 bases from V and 8 from J, leaving 15 bases between them. The CDR3 runs 14 residues. This CDR3 is CASSQNLLGEKLFF. The CDR3 nucleotides read TGTGCCAGCAGTCAAAATCTTCTAGGGGAAAAACTGTTTTTT.

This clonotype was observed at least ten times. The chain links TRBV6-2 or TRBV6-3 to TRBJ2-7; unclear D gene. The CDR3 totals 13 residues. Looked up from germline, CDR1 is MNHEY and CDR2 is SVGEGT. V was clipped by 5 bases and J by 6 bases, with 14 bases between them. The CDR3 DNA reads TGTGCCAGCAGTGAAATCTCGGGTTCCGAGCAGTACTTC. Translated, it gives CASSEISGSEQYF.

The table lists this clonotype with many counts. This sequence joins TRBV5-5 and TRBJ1-4; D is perhaps TRBD1 (6 bases). Trimming took off 4 bases at V and 0 bases at J, with 7 bases between the two ends. This CDR3 spans 14 amino acids. Germline V gene data show CDR1 as SGHKS and CDR2 as YYEKEE (reference sequence). The CDR3 nucleotides are TGTGCCAGCAGCCGGGACACAACTAATGAAAAACTGTTTTTT. Encoded protein: CASSRDTTNEKLFF. The whole variable domain, remainder taken from reference TRBV5-5 and TRBJ1-4, is DAGVTQSPTHLIKTRGQQVTLRCSPISGHKSVSWYQQVLGQGPQFIFQYYEKEERGRGNFPDRFSARQFPNYSSELNVNALLLGDSALYLCASSRDTTNEKLFFGSGTQLSVL.

In this sample, this clonotype turned up many times. The gene calls are TRBV7-9 and TRBJ2-1, with D tentatively TRBD1 or TRBD2 (5 bases each). This CDR3 is 14 amino acids long. Trimming cost V 7 bases and J 5 bases, with 15 bases left between them. From germline, CDR1 is SEHNR and CDR2 FQNEAQ (reference sequence). The CDR3 protein is CASTPGGGHNEQFF. The CDR3 DNA sequence: TGTGCCAGCACCCCAGGTGGGGGTCACAATGAGCAGTTCTTC.

This clonotype was found many times. The rearrangement joins TRBV20-1 to TRBJ2-7; 7 nucleotides agree with TRBD1. This CDR3 contains 14 residues. CDR1 DFQATT and CDR2 SNEGSKA come from the germline V gene (reference sequence). The V gene end was trimmed by 0 bases and the J gene end by 5 bases; junction bases not matched to a gene: 7. In DNA, the CDR3 is TGCAGTGCTAGAGAGGTCGGGACAGCCCACGAGCAGTACTTC. Protein sequence: CSAREVGTAHEQYF.

This clonotype was counted ten times or more. CDR3 amino acids: CATGQGINQPQHF. CDR3 nucleotide sequence: TGTGCCACCGGACAGGGCATCAATCAGCCCCAGCATTTT. This chain connects TRBV2 to TRBJ1-5, with TRBD1 identical over 8 bases. The germline V gene encodes CDR1 SNHLY and CDR2 FYNNEI. V gave up 10 bases and J gave up 3 bases; unmatched junction bases: 5. This CDR3 spans 13 amino acids.

The chain couples TRBV5-6 to TRBJ2-1; TRBD1 matches 8 bases. Germline V gene data show CDR1 as SGHDT and CDR2 as YYEEEE. CDR3 length: 12 residues. The V segment lost 3 bases and the J segment 11 bases; nucleotides outside the gene matches: 4. CDR3 region: CASSSTGGQQFF. Here the CDR3 DNA reads TGTGCCAGCAGCTCAACAGGGGGTCAGCAGTTCTTC.

This clonotype came up many times. The chain couples TRBV6-1 to TRBJ2-2; a possible D gene is TRBD1 (5 bases). Germline CDR1 reads MNHNS; CDR2 reads SASEGT. The CDR3 contains 14 residues. With 8 bases removed from V and 4 bases from J, the gap between germline ends came to 14 bases. CDR3 sequence (DNA): TGTGCCAGCGCCCTTGGGGCAGGCACCGGGGAGCTGTTTTTT. As protein: CASALGAGTGELFF.

This clonotype was counted ten times or more. The chain recombines TRBV20-1 with TRBJ2-1, with 10 nucleotides matching TRBD2. From germline, CDR1 is DFQATT and CDR2 SNEGSKA (reference sequence). With 3 bases clipped from V and 7 bases from J, the junction kept 6 bases outside the gene matches. This CDR3 has 14 residues. CDR3 region: CSARVVAGGNEQFF. CDR3 DNA: TGCAGTGCTAGGGTTGTAGCGGGAGGAAATGAGCAGTTCTTC.

As concerns this clonotype: At one end, the junction sequence differs from germline, possibly due to a read error. The chain couples TRBV10-2 to TRBJ2-1; 7 bases are a match to TRBD1. The CDR3 contains 16 residues. The germline gives CDR1 WSHSY, CDR2 SAAADI. The CDR3 is CGSSDPDRAPGDEQFF. In DNA form, the CDR3 reads TGCGGCAGCAGTGACCCCGACAGGGCCCCCGGAGATGAGCAGTTCTTC.

This clonotype was detected ten times or more. This chain joins TRBV10-1 and TRBJ2-7, with TRBD2 matching over 9 bases. The junction had 6 bases not matched to a gene; V was cut back by 3 bases and J by 3 bases. Germline V gene data show CDR1 as WNHNN and CDR2 as SYGVQD (reference sequence). This CDR3 has 15 residues. DNA for the CDR3: TGCGCCAGCAGTGAAGGTCTAGCGGGATACTACGAGCAGTACTTC. Residues: CASSEGLAGYYEQYF.

This clonotype was seen repeatedly, ten times or more. The gene calls are TRBV6-8 and TRBJ2-5; 13 bases fit TRBD2. This CDR3 is built from 19 residues. Germline trimming cut 5 bases from V and 2 bases from J; bases unmatched to any gene: 14. The germline V gene encodes CDR1 MNHGY and CDR2 SAAAGT. CDR3 region: CASSHRRLAGGLGQETQYF. The CDR3 bases are TGTGCCAGCAGTCACCGACGACTAGCGGGGGGCCTGGGACAAGAGACCCAGTACTTC.

V gene TRBV5-1 combines with J gene TRBJ2-1; D unclear. The CDR3 loop spans 15 amino acids. V lost 5 bases to trimming and J lost 3 bases, with 15 bases between them. In germline, CDR1 is SGHRS, CDR2 YFSETQ. The CDR3 spells CASSNPRGDYNEQFF. In nucleotides, the CDR3 is TGCGCCAGCAGTAATCCCCGAGGAGACTACAATGAGCAGTTCTTC.

The table lists this clonotype with many counts. This chain joins TRBV20-1 and TRBJ1-3; D gene ambiguous. V was shortened by 0 bases and J by 2 bases, with 5 bases between the two germline ends. The CDR3 consists of 13 residues. The germline gives CDR1 DFQATT, CDR2 SNEGSKA (reference sequence). The CDR3 loop is CSAREGTGNTIYF. Here the CDR3 DNA reads TGCAGTGCTAGAGAGGGAACTGGAAACACCATATATTTT.